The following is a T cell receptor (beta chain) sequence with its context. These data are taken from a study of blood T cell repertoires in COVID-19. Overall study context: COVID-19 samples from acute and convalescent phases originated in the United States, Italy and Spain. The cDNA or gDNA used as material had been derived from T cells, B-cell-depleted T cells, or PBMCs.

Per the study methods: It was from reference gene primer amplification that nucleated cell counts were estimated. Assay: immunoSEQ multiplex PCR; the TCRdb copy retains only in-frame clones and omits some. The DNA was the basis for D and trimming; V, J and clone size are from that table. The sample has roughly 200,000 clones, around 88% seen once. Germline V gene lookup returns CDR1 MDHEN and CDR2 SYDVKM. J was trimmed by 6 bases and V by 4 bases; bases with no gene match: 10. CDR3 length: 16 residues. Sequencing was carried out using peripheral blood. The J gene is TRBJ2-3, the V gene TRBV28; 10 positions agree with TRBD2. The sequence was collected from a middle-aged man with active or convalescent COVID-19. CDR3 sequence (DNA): TGTGCCAGCAGTTCCCCCAGCGGGAGGGCCGGGGATACGCAGTATTTT. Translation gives CASSSPSGRAGDTQYF.